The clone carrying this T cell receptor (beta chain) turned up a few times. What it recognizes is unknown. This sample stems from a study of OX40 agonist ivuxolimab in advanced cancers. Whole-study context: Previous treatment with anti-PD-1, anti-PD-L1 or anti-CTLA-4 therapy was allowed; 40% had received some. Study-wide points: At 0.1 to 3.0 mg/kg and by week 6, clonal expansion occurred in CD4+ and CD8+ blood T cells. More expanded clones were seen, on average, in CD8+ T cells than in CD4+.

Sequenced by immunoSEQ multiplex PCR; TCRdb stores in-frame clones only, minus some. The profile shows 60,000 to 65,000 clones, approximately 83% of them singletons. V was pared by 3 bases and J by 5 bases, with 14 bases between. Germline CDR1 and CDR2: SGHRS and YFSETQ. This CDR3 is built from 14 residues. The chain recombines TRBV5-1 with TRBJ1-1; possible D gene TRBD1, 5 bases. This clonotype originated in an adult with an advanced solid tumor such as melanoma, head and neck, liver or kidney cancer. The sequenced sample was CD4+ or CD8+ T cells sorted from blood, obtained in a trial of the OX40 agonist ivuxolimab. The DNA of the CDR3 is TGCGCCAGCAGCTCCAACGGGGCGCAAACTGAAGCTTTCTTT. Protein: CASSSNGAQTEAFF.